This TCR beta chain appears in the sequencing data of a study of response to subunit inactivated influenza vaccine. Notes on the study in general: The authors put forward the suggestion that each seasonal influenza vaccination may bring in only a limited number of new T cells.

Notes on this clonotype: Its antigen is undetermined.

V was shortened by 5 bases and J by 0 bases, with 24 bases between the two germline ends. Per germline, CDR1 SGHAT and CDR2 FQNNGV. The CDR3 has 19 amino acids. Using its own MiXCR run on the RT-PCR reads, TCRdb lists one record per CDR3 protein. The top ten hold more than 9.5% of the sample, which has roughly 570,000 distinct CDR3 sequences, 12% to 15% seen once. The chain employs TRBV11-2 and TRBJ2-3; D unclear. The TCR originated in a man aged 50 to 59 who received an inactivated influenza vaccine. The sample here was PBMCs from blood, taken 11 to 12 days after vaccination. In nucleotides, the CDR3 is TGTGCCAGCAGCGCGTCCCGGATTTTACTAAGTGCTAGCACAGATACGCAGTATTTT. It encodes CASSASRILLSASTDTQYF.